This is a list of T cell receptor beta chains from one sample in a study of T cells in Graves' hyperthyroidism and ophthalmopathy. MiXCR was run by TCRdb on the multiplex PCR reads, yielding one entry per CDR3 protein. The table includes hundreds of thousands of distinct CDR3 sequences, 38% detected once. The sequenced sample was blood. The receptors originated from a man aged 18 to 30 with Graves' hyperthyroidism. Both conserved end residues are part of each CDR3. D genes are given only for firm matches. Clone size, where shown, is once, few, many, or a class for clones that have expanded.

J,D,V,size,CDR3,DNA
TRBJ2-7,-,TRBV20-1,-,CSARGVGSFYEQYF,TGCAGTGCTAGAGGGGTGGGCTCCTTTTACGAGCAGTACTTC
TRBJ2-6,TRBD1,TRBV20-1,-,CSALPGQGHSGANVLTF,TGCAGTGCTTTACCGGGACAGGGACACTCTGGGGCCAACGTCCTGACTTTC
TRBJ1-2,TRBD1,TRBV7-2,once,CASSLVGTGRFNYGYTF,TGTGCCAGCAGCTTAGTGGGGACAGGTAGGTTTAACTATGGCTACACCTTC
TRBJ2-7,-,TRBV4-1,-,CASSQEGGTLEQYF,TGCGCCAGCAGCCAAGAAGGCGGAACCCTCGAGCAGTACTTC
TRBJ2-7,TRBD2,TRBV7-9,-,CASRGRAYGQYF,TGTGCCAGTCGCGGGAGGGCCTACGGGCAGTACTTC
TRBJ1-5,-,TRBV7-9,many,CASSLEVGGGNQPQHF,TGTGCCAGCAGCTTAGAGGTCGGGGGAGGCAATCAGCCCCAGCATTTT
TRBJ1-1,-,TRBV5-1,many,CASSLGQKAFF,TGCGCCAGCAGCTTGGGACAGAAAGCTTTCTTT
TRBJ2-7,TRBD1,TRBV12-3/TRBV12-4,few,CASSFIGTGGEQYF,TGTGCCAGCAGTTTTATTGGGACAGGGGGCGAGCAGTACTTC
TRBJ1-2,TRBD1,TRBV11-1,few,CASSPDRAAGYTF,TGTGCCAGCAGCCCGGACAGGGCGGCTGGCTACACCTTC
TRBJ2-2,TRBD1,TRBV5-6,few,CASSWVDRANTGELFF,TGTGCCAGCAGCTGGGTGGACAGGGCGAACACCGGGGAGCTGTTTTTT
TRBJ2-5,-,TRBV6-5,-,CASLGGLLQETQYF,TGTGCCAGCCTGGGGGGGCTTTTGCAAGAGACCCAGTACTTC